The rows below give T cell receptor beta chains drawn from one sample of a study of Ad26.COV2.S vaccination and SARS-CoV-2 variants. Repertoires were generated with immunoSEQ multiplex PCR, while TCRdb's copy carries only in-frame clones and drops some. The table lists 300,000 to 450,000 clones, 92% of them singletons. The sample consisted of peripheral blood, taken after recovery from COVID-19. Receptors originate from a human donor who had recovered from COVID-19. Each CDR3 is given with its conserved first and last residue. A D gene is named only where the DNA matches it firmly. Only some rows state a clone size, as once, few, many or a class for expanded clones.

d_call: TRBD1; clone_size: .; v_call: TRBV15; j_call: TRBJ1-1; cdr3_nt: TGTGCCACCAGCAGGGACAGGGCAGGGGGAGCTTTCTTT; cdr3_aa: CATSRDRAGGAFF
d_call: .; clone_size: .; v_call: TRBV28; j_call: TRBJ1-2; cdr3_nt: TGTGCCAGCCATAGCGGGAATGGTGGCTACACCTTC; cdr3_aa: CASHSGNGGYTF
d_call: TRBD2; clone_size: .; v_call: TRBV27; j_call: TRBJ2-7; cdr3_nt: TGTGCCAGCAGTAGACTAGCGGGGGACGTCTCCTACGAGCAGTACTTC; cdr3_aa: CASSRLAGDVSYEQYF
d_call: .; clone_size: .; v_call: TRBV6-5; j_call: TRBJ1-1; cdr3_nt: TGTGCCAGCGGTCCGGGACGGAGGAACACTGAAGCTTTCTTT; cdr3_aa: CASGPGRRNTEAFF
d_call: .; clone_size: .; v_call: TRBV14; j_call: TRBJ2-5; cdr3_nt: TGTGCCAGCAGCCAAGATGGATGGGAGACCCAGTACTTC; cdr3_aa: CASSQDGWETQYF
d_call: .; clone_size: .; v_call: TRBV7-2; j_call: TRBJ2-1; cdr3_nt: TGTGCCAGCAGCTTAGCAGGCAGGGGGGCCGATGAGCAGTTCTTC; cdr3_aa: CASSLAGRGADEQFF
d_call: TRBD1; clone_size: once; v_call: TRBV12-3/TRBV12-4; j_call: TRBJ2-5; cdr3_nt: TGTGCCAGCAGTTCGACAGGGCAAGAGACCCAGTACTTC; cdr3_aa: CASSSTGQETQYF
d_call: .; clone_size: few; v_call: TRBV5-5; j_call: TRBJ2-5; cdr3_nt: TGTGCCAGCAGCTTCGTGGGGGGGCGAGAGACCCAGTACTTC; cdr3_aa: CASSFVGGRETQYF
d_call: TRBD1; clone_size: .; v_call: TRBV15; j_call: TRBJ2-4; cdr3_nt: TGTGCCACCAGCAAAGGGACAGGGGGCGTCAAAAACATTCAGTACTTC; cdr3_aa: CATSKGTGGVKNIQYF
d_call: .; clone_size: .; v_call: TRBV6-2/TRBV6-3; j_call: TRBJ2-7; cdr3_nt: TGTGCCAGCAGTTACCTGAGCTCCTACGAGCAGTACTTC; cdr3_aa: CASSYLSSYEQYF
d_call: .; clone_size: .; v_call: TRBV6-5; j_call: TRBJ1-1; cdr3_nt: TGTGCCAGCAGTCCCGACAGAAGAGGGAACACTGAAGCTTTCTTT; cdr3_aa: CASSPDRRGNTEAFF
d_call: TRBD2; clone_size: .; v_call: TRBV7-2; j_call: TRBJ2-1; cdr3_nt: TGTGCCAGCAGCCCTTCTAGCGGGGGGATCGAATTCGGGGATGAGCAGTTCTTC; cdr3_aa: CASSPSSGGIEFGDEQFF
d_call: .; clone_size: .; v_call: TRBV4-3; j_call: TRBJ2-6; cdr3_nt: TGCGCCAGCAGCCAAGATCGACGGCGAAACGTCCTGACTTTC; cdr3_aa: CASSQDRRRNVLTF
d_call: TRBD2; clone_size: once; v_call: TRBV9; j_call: TRBJ2-3; cdr3_nt: TGTGCCAGCAGCCCCCTTAGCGGGGGAGATACGCAGTATTTT; cdr3_aa: CASSPLSGGDTQYF
d_call: .; clone_size: .; v_call: TRBV2; j_call: TRBJ1-1; cdr3_nt: TGTGCCAGCGTCGGGCGGGGAACTGAAGCTTTCTTT; cdr3_aa: CASVGRGTEAFF
d_call: .; clone_size: .; v_call: TRBV7-6; j_call: TRBJ2-5; cdr3_nt: TGTGCCAGCAGCTTATCGAATACCCAAATCATCCAAGAGACCCAGTACTTC; cdr3_aa: CASSLSNTQIIQETQYF
d_call: .; clone_size: .; v_call: TRBV2; j_call: TRBJ1-3; cdr3_nt: TGTGCCAGCATCGGAAACACCATATATTTT; cdr3_aa: CASIGNTIYF
d_call: TRBD1; clone_size: .; v_call: TRBV29-1; j_call: TRBJ1-2; cdr3_nt: TGCAGCGTTGTATGGGACAGGGACTATGGCTACACCTTC; cdr3_aa: CSVVWDRDYGYTF
d_call: .; clone_size: .; v_call: TRBV6-5; j_call: TRBJ1-2; cdr3_nt: TGTGCCAGCAGTAGGGGAGGGGGGTATGGCTACACCTTC; cdr3_aa: CASSRGGGYGYTF
d_call: .; clone_size: .; v_call: TRBV19; j_call: TRBJ2-4; cdr3_nt: TGTGCCAGTAGTATGCGACAGAGCCTCAAAAACATTCAGTACTTC; cdr3_aa: CASSMRQSLKNIQYF
d_call: .; clone_size: .; v_call: TRBV7-9; j_call: TRBJ1-3; cdr3_nt: TGTGCCAGCAGCCCGGTTGGCTCTGGAAACACCATATATTTT; cdr3_aa: CASSPVGSGNTIYF
d_call: .; clone_size: .; v_call: TRBV11-2; j_call: TRBJ1-2; cdr3_nt: TGTGCCAGCAGCGAAAGATCACAGGGAGGTGGCTACACCTTC; cdr3_aa: CASSERSQGGGYTF
d_call: .; clone_size: .; v_call: TRBV5-1; j_call: TRBJ2-1; cdr3_nt: TGCGCCAGCAGCCTGGACAATGAGCAGTTCTTC; cdr3_aa: CASSLDNEQFF
d_call: TRBD1; clone_size: .; v_call: TRBV19; j_call: TRBJ2-7; cdr3_nt: TGTGCCAGTACGCTCGGGACAGGGGGAACCTACGAGCAGTACTTC; cdr3_aa: CASTLGTGGTYEQYF
d_call: TRBD2; clone_size: .; v_call: TRBV27; j_call: TRBJ2-7; cdr3_nt: TGTGCCAGCAGTCAACGGGGGGTCTCCTACGAGCAGTACTTC; cdr3_aa: CASSQRGVSYEQYF
d_call: .; clone_size: .; v_call: TRBV7-9; j_call: TRBJ1-1; cdr3_nt: TGTGCCAGCAGCTTAGCGGCAGGGACGCCGGAAGCTTTCTTT; cdr3_aa: CASSLAAGTPEAFF
d_call: .; clone_size: .; v_call: TRBV5-4; j_call: TRBJ2-7; cdr3_nt: TGTGCCAGCAGCCCCTCGGGAGAGCAGGTGCAGTACTTC; cdr3_aa: CASSPSGEQVQYF
d_call: TRBD1; clone_size: .; v_call: TRBV18; j_call: TRBJ1-2; cdr3_nt: TGTGCCAGCTCACCCCGGGACAGGGTCGTGGATGGCTACACCTTC; cdr3_aa: CASSPRDRVVDGYTF
d_call: TRBD2; clone_size: .; v_call: TRBV3-1/TRBV3-2; j_call: TRBJ2-5; cdr3_nt: TGTGCCAGCAGCCAAGGGTCCGGCGGGGGTGGAGAGACCCAGTACTTC; cdr3_aa: CASSQGSGGGGETQYF
d_call: TRBD1; clone_size: .; v_call: TRBV14; j_call: TRBJ1-2; cdr3_nt: TGTGCCAGCAGCCTCGGGACAGGGGATATCTATGGCTACACCTTC; cdr3_aa: CASSLGTGDIYGYTF
d_call: .; clone_size: .; v_call: TRBV3-1/TRBV3-2; j_call: TRBJ2-7; cdr3_nt: TGTGCCAGCAGCCCAACCCCGTACCACCCCTACGAGCAGTACTTC; cdr3_aa: CASSPTPYHPYEQYF
d_call: .; clone_size: few; v_call: TRBV11-2; j_call: TRBJ2-7; cdr3_nt: TGTGCCAGCAGCCACTCCTACGAGCAGTACTTC; cdr3_aa: CASSHSYEQYF
d_call: .; clone_size: .; v_call: TRBV20-1; j_call: TRBJ2-7; cdr3_nt: TGCAGTGCTAGTTTCAGGGCCCGACTCTACGAGCAGTACTTC; cdr3_aa: CSASFRARLYEQYF
d_call: .; clone_size: .; v_call: TRBV28; j_call: TRBJ2-1; cdr3_nt: TGTGCCAGCGGGAAGTACGGGTCCCCCTACAATGAGCAGTTCTTC; cdr3_aa: CASGKYGSPYNEQFF
d_call: .; clone_size: .; v_call: TRBV9; j_call: TRBJ2-7; cdr3_nt: TGTGCCAGCAGCGTCGACAGCGTCTCCTACGAGCAGTACTTC; cdr3_aa: CASSVDSVSYEQYF
d_call: .; clone_size: .; v_call: TRBV6-5; j_call: TRBJ1-1; cdr3_nt: TGTGCCAGCAGTTCGAGGAACCTGAACACTGAAGCTTTCTTT; cdr3_aa: CASSSRNLNTEAFF
d_call: .; clone_size: .; v_call: TRBV4-1; j_call: TRBJ1-1; cdr3_nt: TGCGCCAGCAGCAGGTCACTGGAGGCGAACACTGAAGCTTTCTTT; cdr3_aa: CASSRSLEANTEAFF
d_call: TRBD2; clone_size: .; v_call: TRBV6-2/TRBV6-3; j_call: TRBJ2-3; cdr3_nt: TGTGCCAGCAGTTACTCGCCTAGCGGGGTGGGCACAGATACGCAGTATTTT; cdr3_aa: CASSYSPSGVGTDTQYF
d_call: .; clone_size: .; v_call: TRBV6-1; j_call: TRBJ1-6; cdr3_nt: TGTGCCAGCAGTGTCGGTCCCTCCGCGTCCTATAATTCACCCCTCCACTTT; cdr3_aa: CASSVGPSASYNSPLHF
d_call: TRBD1; clone_size: .; v_call: TRBV19; j_call: TRBJ1-1; cdr3_nt: TGTGCCAGTAGTATAGCCGCAGGGGGCTGGAACACTGAAGCTTTCTTT; cdr3_aa: CASSIAAGGWNTEAFF
d_call: .; clone_size: .; v_call: TRBV7-9; j_call: TRBJ1-6; cdr3_nt: TGTGCCAGCAGAGAGGGAAATTCACCCCTCCACTTT; cdr3_aa: CASREGNSPLHF
d_call: TRBD2; clone_size: .; v_call: TRBV11-2; j_call: TRBJ2-5; cdr3_nt: TGTGCCAGCAGCTCCCAAGGACTGGGGGGGGAGACCCAGTACTTC; cdr3_aa: CASSSQGLGGETQYF
d_call: .; clone_size: .; v_call: TRBV5-6; j_call: TRBJ1-5; cdr3_nt: TGTGCCAGCAGCTTCGGTGGGGGAAGCCAGCCCCAGCATTTT; cdr3_aa: CASSFGGGSQPQHF
d_call: TRBD1; clone_size: .; v_call: TRBV3-1/TRBV3-2; j_call: TRBJ1-2; cdr3_nt: TGTGCCAGCAGCCAAGATCGCGGGACAGGAGAATATGGCTACACCTTC; cdr3_aa: CASSQDRGTGEYGYTF
d_call: .; clone_size: .; v_call: TRBV9; j_call: TRBJ2-2; cdr3_nt: TGTGCCAGCAGCGTAGGACAGGAGAACACCGGGGAGCTGTTTTTT; cdr3_aa: CASSVGQENTGELFF
d_call: .; clone_size: .; v_call: TRBV9; j_call: TRBJ1-5; cdr3_nt: TGTGCCAGCAGCGTAGGGGGAGGGAATCAGCCCCAGCATTTT; cdr3_aa: CASSVGGGNQPQHF
d_call: .; clone_size: .; v_call: TRBV6-4; j_call: TRBJ2-6; cdr3_nt: TGTGCCAGCAGTGTAAGCTCTGGGGCCAACGTCCTGACTTTC; cdr3_aa: CASSVSSGANVLTF
d_call: TRBD1; clone_size: .; v_call: TRBV6-2/TRBV6-3; j_call: TRBJ2-7; cdr3_nt: TGTGCCAGCAGTAACCGACAGGGCCTATACTACGAGCAGTACTTC; cdr3_aa: CASSNRQGLYYEQYF
d_call: .; clone_size: .; v_call: TRBV7-9; j_call: TRBJ1-1; cdr3_nt: TGTGCCAGCAGCTTAGATCGAGGGGGGACTGAAGCTTTCTTT; cdr3_aa: CASSLDRGGTEAFF
d_call: .; clone_size: .; v_call: TRBV6-5; j_call: TRBJ1-5; cdr3_nt: TGTGCCTGCAGGAGACTAAATCAGCCCCAGCATTTT; cdr3_aa: CACRRLNQPQHF
d_call: .; clone_size: few; v_call: TRBV9; j_call: TRBJ1-1; cdr3_nt: TGTGCCAGCAGCCCGACCTTTCATATGGGCACTGAAGCTTTCTTT; cdr3_aa: CASSPTFHMGTEAFF
d_call: TRBD1; clone_size: .; v_call: TRBV10-3; j_call: TRBJ1-1; cdr3_nt: TGTGCCATCAGTGAGTTCACAGGGGGTCTCACTGAAGCTTTCTTT; cdr3_aa: CAISEFTGGLTEAFF
d_call: TRBD2; clone_size: .; v_call: TRBV5-6; j_call: TRBJ2-1; cdr3_nt: TGTGCCAGCAGCGCGACTAGCGGGGGACAATTCTTTGAGCAGTTCTTC; cdr3_aa: CASSATSGGQFFEQFF